This is a list of T cell receptor beta chains from one sample in a study of control samples from healthy donors and cancer patients. Clones were sequenced by immunoSEQ multiplex PCR, and TCRdb holds only the in-frame ones, with some missing. The sample records around 180,000 clones, 94% being singletons. Sequenced sample: blood. These receptors all stem from a woman aged 18-29 years in good health. Both conserved end residues are part of each CDR3. The D gene is left open where the match is weak. Clone size is given for some rows only: seen once, a few or many times, or a class if the clone is expanded.

V gene,clone size,J gene,D gene,CDR3 DNA,CDR3 protein
TRBV28,NA,TRBJ1-5,TRBD1,TGTGCCAGCAGCCGAGCAGGGGGTATAAGCAATCAGCCCCAGCATTTT,CASSRAGGISNQPQHF
TRBV18,NA,TRBJ1-3,NA,TGTGCCAGCTCATTGGATTATGCCGGAAACACCATATATTTT,CASSLDYAGNTIYF
TRBV4-1,once,TRBJ2-7,TRBD2,TGCGCCAGCAGCCAAGTAGCGGGAGAAGCCTACGAGCAGTACTTC,CASSQVAGEAYEQYF
TRBV6-5,NA,TRBJ2-2,NA,TGTGCCAGCAGTTACTCGGAAGGGGAGCTGTTTTTT,CASSYSEGELFF
TRBV7-3,NA,TRBJ1-1,NA,TGTGCCAGCAGCTTAGGACGGCAGAACACTGAAGCTTTCTTT,CASSLGRQNTEAFF
TRBV19,NA,TRBJ2-5,NA,TGTGCCAGTAGTAGGACTCTAGTCCAAGAGACCCAGTACTTC,CASSRTLVQETQYF
TRBV19,NA,TRBJ1-3,NA,TGTGCCAGTATAGTTAGGGGCGATGGAAACACCATATATTTT,CASIVRGDGNTIYF
TRBV4-2,NA,TRBJ2-5,NA,TGTGCCAGCAGCCAAGGTCTAGGAGCCTACCAAGAGACCCAGTACTTC,CASSQGLGAYQETQYF
TRBV7-8,NA,TRBJ2-7,TRBD2,TGTGCCAGCAGCTTTCCTAACTGGACTAGCGGGGGCCTCTCCTACGAGCAGTACTTC,CASSFPNWTSGGLSYEQYF
TRBV4-1,NA,TRBJ2-7,NA,TGCGCCAGCAGCCCCGACCCGACAGCCACCTACGAGCAGTACTTC,CASSPDPTATYEQYF
TRBV2,once,TRBJ1-5,NA,TGTGCCAGCAGTGGGGACGTTATAGGTTATAGCAATCAGCCCCAGCATTTT,CASSGDVIGYSNQPQHF
TRBV6-5,NA,TRBJ2-1,TRBD2,TGTGCCAGCAGTTCGGTGGGACTAGCGGGCCACAATGAGCAGTTCTTC,CASSSVGLAGHNEQFF
TRBV5-1,NA,TRBJ2-3,NA,TGCGCCAGCAATCGACAGAACACAGATACGCAGTATTTT,CASNRQNTDTQYF
TRBV11-2,NA,TRBJ2-1,NA,TGTGCCAGCAGGGACCAAGGGAGTCCCCAGACGGGTGAGCAGTTCTTC,CASRDQGSPQTGEQFF
TRBV6-1,NA,TRBJ1-3,TRBD1,TGTGCCAGCAGTGGGACAGGGCCTGGAAACACCATATATTTT,CASSGTGPGNTIYF
TRBV6-5,NA,TRBJ2-5,TRBD1,TGTGCCAGCGGAGGACAGGTCCAAGAGACCCAGTACTTC,CASGGQVQETQYF
TRBV5-6,NA,TRBJ1-2,NA,TGTGCCAGCAGCTCTGACAGAGTCTATGGCTACACCTTC,CASSSDRVYGYTF
TRBV24-1,NA,TRBJ1-2,NA,TGTGCCACCAGTGATTTGTCAGGGAACTATGGCTACACCTTC,CATSDLSGNYGYTF
TRBV2,NA,TRBJ2-5,TRBD2,TGTGCCAGCAGTGAGGGGCTAGCGGTAGGAGAGACCCAGTACTTC,CASSEGLAVGETQYF
TRBV19,NA,TRBJ2-2,TRBD2,TGTGCCAGTAGGCGGCGGGGGAGGGACACCGGGGAGCTGTTTTTT,CASRRRGRDTGELFF
TRBV10-3,NA,TRBJ2-1,NA,TGTGCCATCAGTGAGTCTGAGGGATGGATGGGTGAGCAGTTCTTC,CAISESEGWMGEQFF
TRBV5-1,NA,TRBJ1-2,TRBD1,TGCGCCAGCAGCCGGTCTCCGGGACAGGGGGCGTCTGGCTACACCTTC,CASSRSPGQGASGYTF
TRBV9,NA,TRBJ2-7,NA,TGTGCCAGCAGCGTAGCGGCGTTGTCCTACGAGCAGTACTTC,CASSVAALSYEQYF
TRBV28,NA,TRBJ1-3,TRBD1,TGTGCCAGCACCATACACAGGGGGCGCAAGGTACTCTCTGGAAACACCATATATTTT,CASTIHRGRKVLSGNTIYF